The entry that follows covers one T cell receptor beta chain sequence. This specimen belongs to a study of blood T cell repertoires in COVID-19. Study-level information: PBMCs, B-cell-depleted T cells, or T cells provided the cDNA or gDNA that made up the material.

The method was immunoSEQ multiplex PCR; TCRdb's version includes in-frame clones alone and lacks a portion of them. The repertoire holds about 190,000 clones, 70% to 90% seen once, with 4.9% in the top ten. The CDR3 contains 16 residues. Germline V gene sequence: CDR1 SEHNR, CDR2 FQNEAQ (reference sequence). Germline trimming cut 5 bases from V and 7 bases from J; bases unmatched to any gene: 13. The rearrangement joins TRBV7-9 to TRBJ2-1, with 8 positions matching TRBD2. Source material: peripheral blood. The receptor comes from a woman older than 75 with acute or convalescent COVID-19. This CDR3 reads CASSRALAGGRNEQFF. The CDR3 region has the DNA TGTGCCAGCAGCCGAGCCCTAGCGGGCGGGAGGAATGAGCAGTTCTTC.